The 9 T cell receptor beta chains reported below all come from one sample, sequenced in a study of Tregs in tolerant kidney transplant recipients. The method was immunoSEQ multiplex PCR; TCRdb's version includes in-frame clones alone and lacks a portion of them. The data show some 70,000 clones, 84% seen once. Sequences were obtained from CD4+ T cells from blood. These receptor sequences come from a human donor in good health.

The rearrangement links TRBV14 to TRBJ2-7; D might be TRBD1 or TRBD2, each matching 5 bases. The V gene's germline CDR1 is SGHDN and CDR2 FVKESK. The CDR3 runs to 13 residues. V was trimmed by 3 bases and J by 4 bases, leaving 10 bases between them. As DNA, the CDR3 is TGTGCCAGCAGCCAGGGGGTCGTTTACGAGCAGTACTTC. Translation: CASSQGVVYEQYF.

CDR3 in DNA: TGTGCCAGCAGCTTGGCCTTTTACTTGAACAGCCAAGAGACCCAGTACTTC. Translating it yields CASSLAFYLNSQETQYF. The V call is TRBV5-6, the J call TRBJ2-5; no clear D gene. Germline V gene lookup returns CDR1 SGHDT and CDR2 YYEEEE. Trimming left V 0 bases short and J 1 base short, with 16 bases between. The CDR3 consists of 17 residues.

V usage is TRBV6-5 and J usage is TRBJ1-2; 9 nucleotides align to TRBD1. Germline V lookup: CDR1 MNHEY, CDR2 SVGAGI. The length of the CDR3 is 15 residues. V lost 1 base and J lost 6; bases outside the gene matches: 6. CDR3 in amino acids: CASSYFGTGTNGYTF. CDR3 bases: TGTGCCAGCAGTTACTTCGGGACAGGGACCAATGGCTACACCTTC.

This chain links TRBV11-2 with TRBJ2-2; 9 positions agree with TRBD1. This CDR3 has 15 residues. Germline assignment: CDR1 SGHAT and CDR2 FQNNGV. The trim removed 5 bases at V and 5 bases at J, leaving 6 bases unmatched. The CDR3: CASSVIQGATGELFF. DNA for the CDR3: TGTGCCAGCAGCGTAATACAGGGGGCAACCGGGGAGCTGTTTTTT.

This clone was counted once. The chain has TRBV25-1 and TRBJ2-1; a weak D match, TRBD2 (6 bases). V was pared by 1 base and J by 12 bases, with 25 bases between. This CDR3 contains 17 residues. The germline V gene has CDR1 MGHDK and CDR2 SYGVNS. Here the CDR3 reads CASSESLGTSGNERQFF. Written as DNA, the CDR3 is TGTGCCAGCAGTGAATCCCTCGGGACTTCCGGAAATGAGCGGCAGTTCTTC.

The genes are TRBV27 and TRBJ2-7; D may be TRBD2 (5 bases). Germline V gene data show CDR1 as MNHEY and CDR2 as SMNVEV (reference sequence). The CDR3 consists of 13 residues. Trimming removed 4 bases from V and 3 bases from J, with 10 bases in between. In DNA, the CDR3 is TGTGCCAGCAGTTCTACTAGGTTCTACGAGCAGTACTTC. It yields the protein CASSSTRFYEQYF.

A single count supports this clone. The chain carries TRBV4-3 and TRBJ2-1; D perhaps matches TRBD2 (6 bases). The CDR3 runs to 17 residues. Trimming removed 0 bases from V and 6 bases from J, with 18 bases in between. Germline values: CDR1 LGHNA, CDR2 YSLEER. The CDR3 DNA is TGCGCCAGCAGCCAAGATGGTGGGGGACTCCAAAGCAATGAGCAGTTCTTC. Amino acids: CASSQDGGGLQSNEQFF.

V gene TRBV4-1 combines with J gene TRBJ2-3; 12 bases agree with TRBD2. CDR1 and CDR2 from the germline V gene are MGHRA and YSYEKL. CDR3 length: 20 residues. The V and J ends lost 4 bases and 1 base, in that order; junction bases with no gene match: 15. DNA of the CDR3: TGCGCCAGCAGCCCCCCATGGGCTAGCGGGAGGGCCGGAGGCACAGATACGCAGTATTTT. Translated: CASSPPWASGRAGGTDTQYF.

The J gene is TRBJ2-1, the V gene TRBV9, with a weak D call TRBD2 (5 bases). CDR3 length: 15 residues. The ends were cut back, 3 bases at V and 7 bases at J, with 17 bases in the middle. Germline loops: CDR1 SGDLS, CDR2 YYNGEE. The CDR3 spells CASSAKSEGRNEQFF. In DNA, the CDR3 is TGTGCCAGCAGCGCCAAAAGTGAGGGTAGAAATGAGCAGTTCTTC.